The sequence of this TCR beta chain was determined in a study of CD8+CD57+ T cells in acquired aplastic anemia. Overall study findings and caveats: Patients did not significantly differ from controls in CD8+ Simpson's diversity.

Using genomic DNA as the template, TCR beta VDJ and CDR3 profiling was carried out. MiXCR, applied by TCRdb to the reads, yields one record per CDR3 protein. The table shows about 130,000 distinct CDR3 sequences, with 48% occurring only once. In this sample, this clonotype turned up many times. No antigen is known for it. This CDR3 contains 13 residues. Germline V gives CDR1 SGHVS, CDR2 FQNEAQ. V was cut by 3 bases and J by 6 bases, with 10 bases left in between. The V and J genes are TRBV7-8 and TRBJ2-3; TRBD1 might be the D (5 bases). Sequencing was carried out using sorted CD4+, CD8+, or CD8+CD57+ T cells (not recorded which) from PBMCs. This sequence originates from a human donor in good health, serving as a control. CDR3 sequence reads: CASSFRQRDTQYF. For the CDR3, the DNA is TGTGCCAGCAGCTTTAGACAGAGGGATACGCAGTATTTT.